Below are 31 T cell receptor beta chains sequenced from a single sample in a study of blood T cell repertoires in COVID-19. The table came from immunoSEQ multiplex PCR; TCRdb's copy has only in-frame clones and leaves some out. The table records some 170,000 clones, about 74% of them present only once. Sample: peripheral blood. These receptors all come from a man between 60 and 70 years old with acute or convalescent COVID-19.

CDR3 DNA: TGTGCCAGTAGTATGGAGCAGGGTGTATACACTGAAGCTTTCTTT. It specifies CASSMEQGVYTEAFF. The chain combines TRBV19 with TRBJ1-1; a weak D match, TRBD1 (5 bases). The V end was cut by 3 bases, the J end by 3 bases, with 14 bases between. The CDR3 contains 15 residues. The V gene's germline CDR1 is LNHDA and CDR2 SQIVND (reference sequence).

As concerns this clone: Other DNA sequences from this sample encode an identical CDR3 as well. This sequence joins TRBV9 and TRBJ2-1; 11 bases are shared with TRBD2. This CDR3 is built from 16 residues. The germline gives CDR1 SGDLS, CDR2 YYNGEE. The V segment lost 0 bases and the J segment 3 bases; nucleotides outside the gene matches: 2. CDR3 DNA: TGTGCCAGCAGCGTAGGTGGACTAGCGGGCTACAATGAGCAGTTCTTC. Amino acid sequence: CASSVGGLAGYNEQFF.

The rearrangement joins TRBV24-1 to TRBJ2-7; D might be TRBD2 (6 bases). CDR3 length: 19 residues. V lost 2 bases and J 9 bases, leaving 31 bases between the germline ends. From germline, CDR1 is KGHDR and CDR2 SFDVKD. CDR3 residues: CATSDSRDPSAPPQGRQYF. The CDR3 coding sequence is TGTGCCACCAGTGATTCGCGGGACCCCTCCGCCCCTCCCCAGGGCAGGCAGTACTTC.

This rearrangement joins TRBV6-5 to TRBJ2-7, with 9 bases lining up with TRBD1. CDR1 MNHEY and CDR2 SVGAGI come from the germline V gene. The CDR3 totals 13 residues. Germline trimming cut 7 bases from V and 3 bases from J; bases unmatched to any gene: 4. The CDR3 DNA is TGTGCCAGCAATACGGGACAGGGCTACGAGCAGTACTTC. This codes for CASNTGQGYEQYF.

This chain uses TRBV4-3 with TRBJ2-1; TRBD2 might be the D (6 bases). V gave up 0 bases and J gave up 0 bases, with 9 bases separating them. This CDR3 is 16 amino acids long. The germline V gene encodes CDR1 LGHNA and CDR2 YSLEER. The CDR3: CASSQDLGLSYNEQFF. The CDR3 coding sequence is TGCGCCAGCAGCCAAGATCTGGGACTCTCCTACAATGAGCAGTTCTTC.

The rearrangement links TRBV25-1 to TRBJ1-6, with D possibly TRBD1 on 5 matching bases. V lost 8 bases, J lost 10 bases, and 15 bases lay in between. CDR3 length equals 13 residues. Germline CDR1 is MGHDK and CDR2 is SYGVNS. This chain's CDR3 is CASAGQGGSPLHF. The CDR3 region has the DNA TGTGCCAGCGCGGGGCAGGGAGGGTCACCCCTCCACTTT.

CDR3 nucleotide sequence: TGCGCCAGCAGTGGTATTGGAAACACCATATATTTT. Amino acid sequence: CASSGIGNTIYF. The gene calls are TRBV10-1 and TRBJ1-3; D remains ambiguous. CDR1 and CDR2 (germline): WNHNN, SYGVQD (reference sequence). Trimming took off 4 bases at V and 3 bases at J, with 4 bases between the two ends. The CDR3 consists of 12 residues.

This chain uses TRBV29-1 with TRBJ2-7, with 7 bases fitting TRBD1. This CDR3 comprises 13 residues. From germline, CDR1 is SQVTM and CDR2 ANQGSEA. J gave up 2 bases and V 6 bases, and 7 bases lay outside the gene matches. CDR3 amino acids: CSVTGTAAYEQYF. The CDR3 DNA reads as TGCAGCGTCACCGGGACAGCAGCCTACGAGCAGTACTTC.

The genes are TRBV6-1 and TRBJ1-6; the match to TRBD1 covers 7 bases. V shed 4 bases and J 6 bases; nucleotides not matched to a gene: 9. CDR3 size: 16 residues. The germline V gene encodes CDR1 MNHNS and CDR2 SASEGT. CDR3 residues: CASSVGTVDFNSPLHF. Written as DNA, the CDR3 is TGTGCCAGCAGTGTAGGGACAGTGGATTTTAATTCACCCCTCCACTTT.

This clone was seen a handful of times. The CDR3 spells CASSLRGSSTDTQYF. The DNA of the CDR3 is TGCGCCAGCAGCCTACGGGGTTCTAGCACAGATACGCAGTATTTT. This rearrangement joins TRBV5-1 to TRBJ2-3, with a possible D match to TRBD2 (5 bases). The CDR3 extends over 15 amino acids. Germline assignment: CDR1 SGHRS and CDR2 YFSETQ. Trimming cost V 4 bases and J 0 bases, with 12 bases left between them.

The chain employs TRBV7-9 and TRBJ2-6; 9 bases are shared with TRBD1. The germline V gene has CDR1 SEHNR and CDR2 FQNEAQ (reference sequence). After removal of 1 base from V and 12 bases from J, the junction contained 7 bases not matched to a gene. This CDR3 has 15 residues. This CDR3 is CASSLGTGQGIVLTF. In DNA, the CDR3 is TGTGCCAGCAGCTTAGGGACGGGACAGGGCATCGTCCTGACTTTC.

This clone was found a few times. The genes are TRBV7-9 and TRBJ1-1; 10 positions match TRBD1. Unmatched junction bases numbered 6, after V lost 6 bases and J lost 5 bases. Looked up from germline, CDR1 is SEHNR and CDR2 is FQNEAQ (reference sequence). This CDR3 is built from 14 residues. The CDR3 is CASSRQGAGTEAFF. The DNA of the CDR3 is TGTGCCAGCAGTCGACAGGGGGCCGGGACTGAAGCTTTCTTT.

The chain uses TRBV6-5 and TRBJ1-5, with D hard to call. The CDR3 consists of 15 residues. The V and J ends lost 0 bases and 3 bases respectively, with 9 bases between them. Germline CDR1 reads MNHEY; CDR2 reads SVGAGI. The CDR3 sequence is CASSYSSSPNQPQHF. For the CDR3, the DNA is TGTGCCAGCAGTTACTCGTCCTCCCCCAATCAGCCCCAGCATTTT.

The V call is TRBV11-2, the J call TRBJ2-7; 7 bases line up with TRBD1. Per germline, CDR1 SGHAT and CDR2 FQNNGV. The CDR3 totals 14 residues. The V and J ends lost 5 bases and 3 bases, in that order; junction bases with no gene match: 7. The CDR3 sequence: CASSPPGQIYEQYF. CDR3 DNA sequence: TGTGCCAGCAGCCCCCCGGGACAGATCTACGAGCAGTACTTC.

The genes are TRBV5-1 and TRBJ2-1; TRBD1 aligns across 8 bases. This CDR3 contains 14 residues. Unmatched junction bases numbered 5, after V lost 4 bases and J lost 5 bases. CDR1 and CDR2 (germline): SGHRS, YFSETQ. CDR3 region: CASSARTGNNEQFF. The DNA of the CDR3 is TGCGCCAGCAGCGCCAGGACAGGGAACAATGAGCAGTTCTTC. Combining the CDR3 with reference TRBV5-1 and TRBJ2-1 gives the whole variable domain KAGVTQTPRYLIKTRGQQVTLSCSPISGHRSVSWYQQTPGQGLQFLFEYFSETQRNKGNFPGRFSGRQFSNSRSEMNVSTLELGDSALYLCASSARTGNNEQFFGPGTRLTVL.

This sequence joins TRBV3-1 (or the pseudogene TRBV3-2) and TRBJ2-1; TRBD2 matches at 13 bases. Trimming took 3 bases from V and 0 from J; bases not matched to a gene: 5. This CDR3 spans 18 amino acids. Germline values: CDR1 LGHDT, CDR2 YNNKEL (reference sequence). The CDR3 coding sequence is TGTGCCAGCAGCCAGGTGACTAGCGGGGGGCTCTCCTACAATGAGCAGTTCTTC. Its translation is CASSQVTSGGLSYNEQFF.

The chain employs TRBV2 and TRBJ2-5; 10 nucleotides align to TRBD2. CDR1 SNHLY and CDR2 FYNNEI come from the germline V gene. V gave up 6 bases and J gave up 12 bases; unmatched junction bases: 13. There are 14 residues in the CDR3. CDR3 DNA sequence: TGTGCCAGCAGGGAACTAGCGGGGCGACCCAACAAGTACTTC. This encodes CASRELAGRPNKYF.

V is TRBV15 and J is TRBJ2-2; 10 nucleotides align to TRBD1. This CDR3 comprises 15 residues. Per the germline V gene, CDR1 is LNHNV and CDR2 is YYDKDF (reference sequence). With 4 bases clipped from V and 7 bases from J, the junction kept 6 bases outside the gene matches. The CDR3 nucleotides are TGTGCCACCAGCATAGACAGGGGGCGGAGCGGGGAGCTGTTTTTT. It encodes CATSIDRGRSGELFF.

The chain carries TRBV4-1 and TRBJ2-1, with D possibly matching TRBD1 (5 bases). V was shortened by 3 bases and J by 4 bases, with 13 bases between the two germline ends. CDR3 size: 15 residues. Germline values: CDR1 MGHRA, CDR2 YSYEKL. CDR3 DNA sequence: TGCGCCAGCAGCCAGGGGCAGGACCAGTACAATGAGCAGTTCTTC. Translating gives CASSQGQDQYNEQFF.

V is TRBV5-4 and J is TRBJ1-1, with D possibly matching TRBD1 (5 bases). Trimming cost V 0 bases and J 6 bases, with 9 bases left between them. The CDR3 contains 13 residues. In germline, CDR1 is SGHNT, CDR2 YYREEE (reference sequence). The CDR3 sequence is CASSLDRSAEAFF. The CDR3, as DNA: TGTGCCAGCAGCTTGGACAGGAGCGCTGAAGCTTTCTTT.

Comments on this clone: Other DNA sequences in this specimen translate into the identical CDR3. The chain combines TRBV6-5 with TRBJ1-2; 7 positions agree with TRBD1. The junction had 2 bases not matched to a gene; V was cut back by 2 bases and J by 2 bases. Germline CDR1 reads MNHEY; CDR2 reads SVGAGI. The CDR3 has 14 amino acids. CDR3 amino acids: CASSYGTANYGYTF. CDR3 sequence (DNA): TGTGCCAGCAGTTACGGGACAGCAAACTATGGCTACACCTTC.

This clone was detected only once. This chain joins TRBV30 and TRBJ1-2; 7 bases align to TRBD1. The CDR3 length is 14 residues. Germline CDR1 reads GTSNPN; CDR2 reads SVGIG (reference sequence). Trimming took 3 bases from V and 5 from J; bases not matched to a gene: 9. The CDR3 here is CAWSKGTELYGYTF. The CDR3 coding sequence is TGTGCCTGGAGCAAGGGGACAGAGCTTTATGGCTACACCTTC. Full variable domain (remainder filled in from reference TRBV30 and TRBJ1-2): SQTIHQWPATLVQPVGSPLSLECTVEGTSNPNLYWYRQAAGRGLQLLFYSVGIGQISSEVPQNLSASRPQDRQFILSSKKLLLSDSGFYLCAWSKGTELYGYTFGSGTRLTVV.

The chain is built from TRBV29-1 and TRBJ1-1; 7 bases align to TRBD1. J was trimmed by 3 bases and V by 2 bases; bases with no gene match: 3. This CDR3 has 13 residues. In germline, CDR1 is SQVTM, CDR2 ANQGSEA. CDR3 nucleotides: TGCAGCGTTGAATACAGGGGCCACACTGAAGCTTTCTTT. Amino acids: CSVEYRGHTEAFF.

The gene calls are TRBV12-3 or TRBV12-4 and TRBJ1-1, with D perhaps TRBD1 (6 bases). This CDR3 spans 13 amino acids. Trimming pared 5 bases from V and 7 bases from J, leaving 14 bases between. The CDR3 region has the DNA TGTGCCAGCAGTCCCGGGACATGGAATGAAGCTTTCTTT. Amino acid sequence: CASSPGTWNEAFF.

This clone has only one observation. The chain has TRBV19 and TRBJ2-1; TRBD1 matches at 9 bases. V dropped 5 bases and J dropped 2; count of bases not matched to a gene: 4. Germline CDR1 reads LNHDA; CDR2 reads SQIVND (reference sequence). The CDR3 sequence is 15 residues long. The CDR3 sequence is CASSGTGYAYNEQFF. CDR3 DNA: TGTGCCAGTAGTGGGACAGGGTATGCCTACAATGAGCAGTTCTTC.

The CDR3 DNA is TGCAGTGCAGGCGGAGGGACAGATTATGGCTACACCTTC. As protein: CSAGGGTDYGYTF. The rearrangement joins TRBV29-1 to TRBJ1-2, with 7 nucleotides matching TRBD1. Germline CDR1 and CDR2: SQVTM and ANQGSEA. The CDR3 totals 13 residues.

The count of this clone is one. V is TRBV5-6 and J is TRBJ1-2, with D uncertain. CDR3 size: 15 residues. CDR1 is SGHDT, CDR2 YYEEEE, per germline. Between the trimmed V and J ends, which lost 6 bases and 3 bases, there was a span of 18 bases. CDR3 residues: CASNPTGQEDYGYTF. The CDR3 region has the DNA TGTGCCAGCAACCCCACCGGCCAGGAGGACTATGGCTACACCTTC.

This sequence joins TRBV19 and TRBJ2-6, with D maybe TRBD2 (5 bases). The ends were cut back, 3 bases at V and 3 bases at J, with 9 bases in the middle. Germline-derived CDR1 and CDR2 are LNHDA and SQIVND (reference sequence). The CDR3 consists of 15 residues. CDR3 nucleotides: TGTGCCAGTAGTATCGGACTGAGTGGGGCCAACGTCCTGACTTTC. Its protein is CASSIGLSGANVLTF.

The V call is TRBV2, the J call TRBJ2-2; 7 bases agree with TRBD1. With 5 bases clipped from V and 4 bases from J, the junction kept 4 bases outside the gene matches. CDR3 length: 14 residues. Germline loops: CDR1 SNHLY, CDR2 FYNNEI. The CDR3 DNA reads as TGTGCCAGCAGTTCAGACAGGGCCACCGGGGAGCTGTTTTTT. Translated: CASSSDRATGELFF.

This clone was seen more than once but under ten times. The gene calls are TRBV10-1 and TRBJ2-5; D perhaps matches TRBD1 (6 bases). Per germline, CDR1 WNHNN and CDR2 SYGVQD (reference sequence). Trimming shortened V by 0 bases and J by 5 bases, and 7 bases separated the two germline ends. The CDR3 has 13 residues. Written as DNA, the CDR3 is TGCGCCAGCAGTGAGTCGCAGGGGGAGACCCAGTACTTC. Amino acid sequence: CASSESQGETQYF.

The V call is TRBV12-3 or TRBV12-4, the J call TRBJ1-1; D is unclear. Trimming took off 6 bases at V and 1 base at J, with 9 bases between the two ends. The CDR3 loop spans 13 amino acids. CDR3 sequence: CASSPTTNTEAFF. Here the CDR3 DNA reads TGTGCCAGCAGCCCGACAACGAACACTGAAGCTTTCTTT.